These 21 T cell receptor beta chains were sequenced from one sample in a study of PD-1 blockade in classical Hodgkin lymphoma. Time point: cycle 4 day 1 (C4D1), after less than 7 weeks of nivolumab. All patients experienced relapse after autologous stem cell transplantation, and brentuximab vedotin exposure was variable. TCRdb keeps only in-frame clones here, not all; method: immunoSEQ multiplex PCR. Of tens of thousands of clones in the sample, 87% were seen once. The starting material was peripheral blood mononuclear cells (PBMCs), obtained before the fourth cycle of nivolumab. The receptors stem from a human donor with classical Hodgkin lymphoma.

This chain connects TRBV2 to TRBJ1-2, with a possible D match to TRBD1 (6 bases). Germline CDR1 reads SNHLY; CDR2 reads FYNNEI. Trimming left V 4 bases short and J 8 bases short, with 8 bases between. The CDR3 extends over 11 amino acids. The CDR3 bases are TGTGCCAGCAGTGCAGGGGTGGGCTACACCTTC. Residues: CASSAGVGYTF.

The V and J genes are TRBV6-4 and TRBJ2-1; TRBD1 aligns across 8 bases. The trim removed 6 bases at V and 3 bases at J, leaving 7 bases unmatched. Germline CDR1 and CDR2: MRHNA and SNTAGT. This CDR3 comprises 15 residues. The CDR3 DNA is TGTGCCAGCAGCGACCTACAGGGGGACTACAATGAGCAGTTCTTC. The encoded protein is CASSDLQGDYNEQFF.

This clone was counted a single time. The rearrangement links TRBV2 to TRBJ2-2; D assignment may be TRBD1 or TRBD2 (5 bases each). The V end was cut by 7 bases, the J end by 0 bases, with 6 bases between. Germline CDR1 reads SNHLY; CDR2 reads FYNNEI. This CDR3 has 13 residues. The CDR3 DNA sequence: TGTGCCAGCACGGGGCCGAACACCGGGGAGCTGTTTTTT. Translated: CASTGPNTGELFF.

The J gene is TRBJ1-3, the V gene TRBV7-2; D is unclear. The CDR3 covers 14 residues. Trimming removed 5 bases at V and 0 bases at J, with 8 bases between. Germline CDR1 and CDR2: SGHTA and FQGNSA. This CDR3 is CASSPRGSGNTIYF. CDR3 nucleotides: TGTGCCAGCAGCCCGCGGGGCTCTGGAAACACCATATATTTT.

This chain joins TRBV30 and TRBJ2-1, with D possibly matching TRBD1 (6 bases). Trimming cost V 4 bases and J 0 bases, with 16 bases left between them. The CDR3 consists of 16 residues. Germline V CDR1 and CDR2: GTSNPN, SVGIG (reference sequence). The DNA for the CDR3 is TGTGCCTGGAAGCCTTACAGGGCCAGCTCCTACAATGAGCAGTTCTTC. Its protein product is CAWKPYRASSYNEQFF.

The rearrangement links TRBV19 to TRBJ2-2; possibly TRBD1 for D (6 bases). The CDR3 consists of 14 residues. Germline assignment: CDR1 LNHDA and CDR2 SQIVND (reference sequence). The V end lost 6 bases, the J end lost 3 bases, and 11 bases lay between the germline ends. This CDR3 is CASRIQGDTGELFF. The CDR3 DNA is TGTGCCAGTAGGATACAGGGTGACACCGGGGAGCTGTTTTTT.

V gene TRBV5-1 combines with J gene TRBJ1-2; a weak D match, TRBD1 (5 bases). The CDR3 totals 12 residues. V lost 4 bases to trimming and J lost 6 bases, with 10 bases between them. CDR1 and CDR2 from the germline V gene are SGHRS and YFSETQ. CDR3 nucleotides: TGCGCCAGCAGCGTGCAGGGAAATGGCTACACCTTC. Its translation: CASSVQGNGYTF.

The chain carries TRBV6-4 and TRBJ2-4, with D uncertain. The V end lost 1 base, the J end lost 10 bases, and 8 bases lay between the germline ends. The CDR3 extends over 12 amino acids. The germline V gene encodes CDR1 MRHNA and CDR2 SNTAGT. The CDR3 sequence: CASSDWRGIQYF. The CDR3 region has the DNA TGTGCCAGCAGTGACTGGCGTGGGATTCAGTACTTC.

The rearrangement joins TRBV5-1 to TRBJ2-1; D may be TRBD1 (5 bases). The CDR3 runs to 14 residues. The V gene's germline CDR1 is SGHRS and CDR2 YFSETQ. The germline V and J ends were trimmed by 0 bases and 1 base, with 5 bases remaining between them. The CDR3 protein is CASSLDRSYNEQFF. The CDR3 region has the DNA TGCGCCAGCAGCTTGGACAGGTCCTACAATGAGCAGTTCTTC.

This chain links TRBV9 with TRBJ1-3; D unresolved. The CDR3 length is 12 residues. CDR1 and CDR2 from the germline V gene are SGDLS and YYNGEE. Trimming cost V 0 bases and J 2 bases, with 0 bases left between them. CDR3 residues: CASSVAGNTIYF. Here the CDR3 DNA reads TGTGCCAGCAGCGTAGCTGGAAACACCATATATTTT. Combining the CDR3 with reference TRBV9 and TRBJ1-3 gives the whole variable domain DSGVTQTPKHLITATGQRVTLRCSPRSGDLSVYWYQQSLDQGLQFLIQYYNGEERAKGNILERFSAQQFPDLHSELNLSSLELGDSALYFCASSVAGNTIYFGEGSWLTVV.

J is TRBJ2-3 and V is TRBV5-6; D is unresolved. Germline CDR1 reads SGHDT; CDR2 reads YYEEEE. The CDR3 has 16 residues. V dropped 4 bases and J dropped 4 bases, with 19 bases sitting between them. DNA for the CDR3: TGTGCCAGCAGCGATAGAAGGCTTGATGTGGCAGATACGCAGTATTTT. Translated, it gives CASSDRRLDVADTQYF.

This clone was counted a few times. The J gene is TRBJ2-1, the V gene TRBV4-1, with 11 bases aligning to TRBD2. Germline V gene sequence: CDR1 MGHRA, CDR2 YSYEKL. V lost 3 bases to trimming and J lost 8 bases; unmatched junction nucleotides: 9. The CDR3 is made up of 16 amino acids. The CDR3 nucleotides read TGCGCCAGCAGCCAGAGAACACTAGCGGGGGTCCATGAGCAGTTCTTC. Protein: CASSQRTLAGVHEQFF.

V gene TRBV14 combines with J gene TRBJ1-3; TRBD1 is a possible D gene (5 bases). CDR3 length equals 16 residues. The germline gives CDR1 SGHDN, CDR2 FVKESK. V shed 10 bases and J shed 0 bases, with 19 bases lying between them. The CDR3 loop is CATKPVGASSGNTIYF. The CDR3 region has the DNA TGTGCCACCAAACCCGTAGGGGCGAGCTCTGGAAACACCATATATTTT.

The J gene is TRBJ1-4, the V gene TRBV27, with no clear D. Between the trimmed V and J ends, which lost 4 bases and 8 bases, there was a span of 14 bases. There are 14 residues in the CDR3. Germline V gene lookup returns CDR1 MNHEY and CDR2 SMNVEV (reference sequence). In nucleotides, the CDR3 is TGTGCCAGCAGTTCCCTCGGAGGGTACGAAAAACTGTTTTTT. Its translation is CASSSLGGYEKLFF. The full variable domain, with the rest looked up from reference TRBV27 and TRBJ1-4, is EAQVTQNPRYLITVTGKKLTVTCSQNMNHEYMSWYRQDPGLGLRQIYYSMNVEVTDKGDVPEGYKVSRKEKRNFPLILESPSPNQTSLYFCASSSLGGYEKLFFGSGTQLSVL.

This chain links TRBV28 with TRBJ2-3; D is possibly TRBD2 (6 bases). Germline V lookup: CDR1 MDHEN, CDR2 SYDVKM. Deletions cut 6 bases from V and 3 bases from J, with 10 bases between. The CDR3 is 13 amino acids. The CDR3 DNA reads TGTGCCAGCAGCCTTAGCGGAACAGATACGCAGTATTTT. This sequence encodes CASSLSGTDTQYF.

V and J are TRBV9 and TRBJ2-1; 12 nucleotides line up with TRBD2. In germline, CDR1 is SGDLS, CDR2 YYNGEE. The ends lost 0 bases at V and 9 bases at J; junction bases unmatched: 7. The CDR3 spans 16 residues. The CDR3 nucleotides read TGTGCCAGCAGCGTAGCTCCTAGCGGGGGGGCCTTTGAGCAGTTCTTC. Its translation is CASSVAPSGGAFEQFF.

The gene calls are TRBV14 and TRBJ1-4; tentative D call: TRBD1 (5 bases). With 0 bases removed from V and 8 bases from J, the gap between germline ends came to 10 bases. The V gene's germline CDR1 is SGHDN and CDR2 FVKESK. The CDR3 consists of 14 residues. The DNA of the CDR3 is TGTGCCAGCAGCCAAGATTTTAGGGACGAAAAACTGTTTTTT. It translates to CASSQDFRDEKLFF.

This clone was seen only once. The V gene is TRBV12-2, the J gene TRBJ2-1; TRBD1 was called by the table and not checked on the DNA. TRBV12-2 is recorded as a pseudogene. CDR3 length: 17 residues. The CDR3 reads CASRLVHTGRTYNEQFF. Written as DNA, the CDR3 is TGTGCAAGTCGCTTAGTACATACAGGGCGAACCTACAATGAGCAGTTCTTC.

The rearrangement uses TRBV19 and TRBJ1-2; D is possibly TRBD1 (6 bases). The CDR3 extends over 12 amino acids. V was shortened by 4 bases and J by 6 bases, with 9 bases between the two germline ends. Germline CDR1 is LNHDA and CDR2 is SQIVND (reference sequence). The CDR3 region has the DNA TGTGCCAGTAGTAATTGGGGGCATGGCTACACCTTC. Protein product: CASSNWGHGYTF.

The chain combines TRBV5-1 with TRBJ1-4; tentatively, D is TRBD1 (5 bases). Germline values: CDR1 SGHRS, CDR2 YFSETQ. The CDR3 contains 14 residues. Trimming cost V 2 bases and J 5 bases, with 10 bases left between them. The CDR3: CASSFQGVNEKLFF. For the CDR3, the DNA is TGCGCCAGCAGCTTTCAGGGAGTGAATGAAAAACTGTTTTTT.

CDR3 DNA sequence: TGCGCCAGCAGCTTTGTGGGGGGACCTTCCTACGAGCAGTACTTC. Amino acid sequence: CASSFVGGPSYEQYF. The chain links TRBV5-1 to TRBJ2-7; weak D call: TRBD2 (6 bases). Trimming removed 2 bases from V and 1 base from J, with 13 bases in between. Germline values: CDR1 SGHRS, CDR2 YFSETQ. This CDR3 comprises 15 residues.